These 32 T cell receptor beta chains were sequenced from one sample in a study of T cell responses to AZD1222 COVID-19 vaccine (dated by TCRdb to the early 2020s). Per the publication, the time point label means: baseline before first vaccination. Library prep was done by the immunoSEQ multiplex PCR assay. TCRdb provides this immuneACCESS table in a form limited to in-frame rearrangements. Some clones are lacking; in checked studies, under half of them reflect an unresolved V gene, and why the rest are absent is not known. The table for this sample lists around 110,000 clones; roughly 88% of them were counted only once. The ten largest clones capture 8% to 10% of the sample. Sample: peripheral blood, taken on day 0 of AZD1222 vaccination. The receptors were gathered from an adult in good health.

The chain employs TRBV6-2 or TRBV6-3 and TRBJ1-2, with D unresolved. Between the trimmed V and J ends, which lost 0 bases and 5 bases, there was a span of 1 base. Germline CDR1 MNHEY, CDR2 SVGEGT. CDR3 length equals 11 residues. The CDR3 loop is CASSYSYGYTF. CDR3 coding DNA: TGTGCCAGCAGTTACTCGTATGGCTACACCTTC.

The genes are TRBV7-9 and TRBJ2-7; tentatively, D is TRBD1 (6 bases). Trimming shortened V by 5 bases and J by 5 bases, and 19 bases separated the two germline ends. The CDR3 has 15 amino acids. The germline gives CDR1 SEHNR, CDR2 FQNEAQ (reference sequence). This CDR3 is CASSTRLQGSHEQYF. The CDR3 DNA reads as TGTGCCAGCAGCACACGATTACAGGGTTCCCACGAGCAGTACTTC.

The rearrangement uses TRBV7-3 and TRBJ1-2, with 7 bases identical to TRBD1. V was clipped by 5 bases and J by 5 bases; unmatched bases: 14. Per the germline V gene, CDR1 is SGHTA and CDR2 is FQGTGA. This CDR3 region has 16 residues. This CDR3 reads CASSDKGGGLSYGYTF. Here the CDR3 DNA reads TGTGCCAGCAGCGACAAGGGAGGGGGCTTAAGTTATGGCTACACCTTC.

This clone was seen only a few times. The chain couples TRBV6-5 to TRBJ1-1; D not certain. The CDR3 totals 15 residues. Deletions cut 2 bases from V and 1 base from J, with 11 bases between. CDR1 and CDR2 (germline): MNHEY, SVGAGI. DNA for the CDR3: TGTGCCAGCAGTTACCAAAAAGGGTCGAACACTGAAGCTTTCTTT. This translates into CASSYQKGSNTEAFF.

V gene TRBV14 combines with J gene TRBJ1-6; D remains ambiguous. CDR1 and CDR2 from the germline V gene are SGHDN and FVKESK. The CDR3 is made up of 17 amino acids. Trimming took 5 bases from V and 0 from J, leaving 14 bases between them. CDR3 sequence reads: CASSSRQTSSYNSPLHF. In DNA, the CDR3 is TGTGCCAGCAGCTCCCGGCAGACAAGCTCCTATAATTCACCCCTCCACTTT.

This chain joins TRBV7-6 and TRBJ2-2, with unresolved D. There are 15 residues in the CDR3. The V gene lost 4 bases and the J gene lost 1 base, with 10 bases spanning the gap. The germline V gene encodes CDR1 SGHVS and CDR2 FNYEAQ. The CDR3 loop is CASSSKTLNTGELFF. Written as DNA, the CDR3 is TGTGCCAGCAGCTCAAAGACATTGAACACCGGGGAGCTGTTTTTT.

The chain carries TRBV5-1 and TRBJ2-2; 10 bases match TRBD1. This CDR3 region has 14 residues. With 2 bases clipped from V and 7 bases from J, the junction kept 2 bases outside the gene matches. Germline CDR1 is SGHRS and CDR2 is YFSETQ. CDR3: CASSFGQGVGELFF. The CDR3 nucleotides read TGCGCCAGCAGCTTCGGACAGGGGGTCGGGGAGCTGTTTTTT.

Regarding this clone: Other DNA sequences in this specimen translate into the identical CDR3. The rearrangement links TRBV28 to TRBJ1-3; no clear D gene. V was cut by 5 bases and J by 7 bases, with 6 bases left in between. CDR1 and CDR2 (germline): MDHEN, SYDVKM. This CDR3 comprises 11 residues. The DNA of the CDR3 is TGTGCCAGCAGTCTTCGGAACACCATATATTTT. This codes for CASSLRNTIYF.

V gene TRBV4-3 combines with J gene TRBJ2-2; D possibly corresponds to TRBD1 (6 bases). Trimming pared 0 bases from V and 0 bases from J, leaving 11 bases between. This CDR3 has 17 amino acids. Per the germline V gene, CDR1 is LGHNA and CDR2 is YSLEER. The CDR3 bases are TGCGCCAGCAGCCAAGAATGGAGACAGGCGAACACCGGGGAGCTGTTTTTT. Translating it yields CASSQEWRQANTGELFF.

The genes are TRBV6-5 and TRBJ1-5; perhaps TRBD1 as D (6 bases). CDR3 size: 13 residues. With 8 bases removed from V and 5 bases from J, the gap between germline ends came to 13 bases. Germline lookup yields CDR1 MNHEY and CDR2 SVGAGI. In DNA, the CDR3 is TGTGCCAGCGCCACAGGGACCTATCAGCCCCAGCATTTT. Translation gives CASATGTYQPQHF.

In DNA, the CDR3 is TGCGCCAGCAGTTTAGACAGGGAAGACACCATATATTTT. Its translation is CASSLDREDTIYF. The chain has TRBV10-1 and TRBJ1-3, with TRBD1 matching 7 bases. Losses at the gene ends were 5 bases for V and 8 bases for J; bases not matched to a gene: 6. Per germline, CDR1 WNHNN and CDR2 SYGVQD (reference sequence). The CDR3 is 13 residues long.

The CDR3 region has the DNA TGCGCCAGCAGACCCGCTTTGGTCGGCAATTCACCCCTCCACTTT. Translation: CASRPALVGNSPLHF. This chain uses TRBV5-1 with TRBJ1-6, with D uncertain. V lost 5 bases and J lost 7, with 16 bases in between. This CDR3 contains 15 residues. Looked up from germline, CDR1 is SGHRS and CDR2 is YFSETQ.

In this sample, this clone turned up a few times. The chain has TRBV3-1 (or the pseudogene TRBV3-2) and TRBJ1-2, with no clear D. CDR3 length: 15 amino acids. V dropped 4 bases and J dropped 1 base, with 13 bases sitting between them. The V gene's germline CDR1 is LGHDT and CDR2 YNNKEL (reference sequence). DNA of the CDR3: TGTGCCAGCAGCCGGTCGGGATCTCTTAACTATGGCTACACCTTC. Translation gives CASSRSGSLNYGYTF.

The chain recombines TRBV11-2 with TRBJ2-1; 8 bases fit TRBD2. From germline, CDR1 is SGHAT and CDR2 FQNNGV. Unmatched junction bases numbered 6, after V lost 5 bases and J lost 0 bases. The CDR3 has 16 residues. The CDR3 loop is CASSPRSGSSYNEQFF. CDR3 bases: TGTGCCAGCAGCCCACGGAGCGGGAGCTCCTACAATGAGCAGTTCTTC.

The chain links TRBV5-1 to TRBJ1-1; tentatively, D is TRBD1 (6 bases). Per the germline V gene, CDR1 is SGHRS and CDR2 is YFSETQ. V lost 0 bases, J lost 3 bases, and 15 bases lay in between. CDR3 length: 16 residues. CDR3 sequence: CASSLGRGGGYTEAFF. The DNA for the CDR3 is TGCGCCAGCAGCTTGGGCCGGGGAGGGGGATACACTGAAGCTTTCTTT.

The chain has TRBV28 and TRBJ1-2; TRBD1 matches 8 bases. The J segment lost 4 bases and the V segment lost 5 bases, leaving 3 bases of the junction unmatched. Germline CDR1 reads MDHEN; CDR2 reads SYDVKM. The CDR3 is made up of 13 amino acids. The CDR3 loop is CASSGGQVYGYTF. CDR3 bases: TGTGCCAGCAGTGGGGGACAGGTCTATGGCTACACCTTC.

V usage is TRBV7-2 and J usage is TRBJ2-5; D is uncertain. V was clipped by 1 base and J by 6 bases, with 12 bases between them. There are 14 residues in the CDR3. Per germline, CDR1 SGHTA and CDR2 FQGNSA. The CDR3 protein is CASSLGVGTKTQYF. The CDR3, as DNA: TGTGCCAGCAGCTTAGGGGTGGGCACGAAGACCCAGTACTTC.

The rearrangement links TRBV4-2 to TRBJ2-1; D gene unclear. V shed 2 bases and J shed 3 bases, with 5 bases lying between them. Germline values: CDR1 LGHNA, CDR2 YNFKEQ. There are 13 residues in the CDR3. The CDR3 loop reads CASSQLIYNEQFF. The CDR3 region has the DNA TGTGCCAGCAGCCAACTAATCTACAATGAGCAGTTCTTC.

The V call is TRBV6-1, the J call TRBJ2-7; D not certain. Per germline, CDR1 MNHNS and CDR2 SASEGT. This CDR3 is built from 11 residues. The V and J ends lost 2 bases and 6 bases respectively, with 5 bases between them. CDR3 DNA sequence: TGTGCCAGCAGTGAAAGGTCCGAGCAGTACTTC. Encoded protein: CASSERSEQYF.

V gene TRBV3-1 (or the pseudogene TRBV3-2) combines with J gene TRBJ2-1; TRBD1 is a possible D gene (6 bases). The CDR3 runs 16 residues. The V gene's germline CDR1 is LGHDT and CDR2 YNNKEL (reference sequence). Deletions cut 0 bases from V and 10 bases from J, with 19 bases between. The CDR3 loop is CASSQELVQGKGEQFF. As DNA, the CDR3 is TGTGCCAGCAGCCAAGAATTGGTACAGGGAAAAGGAGAGCAGTTCTTC.

The CDR3, as DNA: TGTGCCAGCAGCCCTTCAGGGGGGAACACTGAAGCTTTCTTT. Its translation: CASSPSGGNTEAFF. This chain uses TRBV9 with TRBJ1-1, with TRBD1 identical over 7 bases. CDR3 size: 14 residues. Germline trimming cut 4 bases from V and 1 base from J; bases unmatched to any gene: 4. The germline V gene has CDR1 SGDLS and CDR2 YYNGEE.

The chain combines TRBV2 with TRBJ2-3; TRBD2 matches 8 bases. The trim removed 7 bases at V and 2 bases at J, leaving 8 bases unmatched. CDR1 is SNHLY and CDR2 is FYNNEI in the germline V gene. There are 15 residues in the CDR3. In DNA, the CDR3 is TGTGCCAGCACCGTCAGCGGGGGATACACAGATACGCAGTATTTT. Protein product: CASTVSGGYTDTQYF.

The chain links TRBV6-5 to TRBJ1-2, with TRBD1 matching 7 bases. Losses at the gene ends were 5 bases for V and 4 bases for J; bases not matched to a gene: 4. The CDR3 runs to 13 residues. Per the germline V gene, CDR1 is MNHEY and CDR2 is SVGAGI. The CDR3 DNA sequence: TGTGCCAGCAGTCTGACAGGGATCTATGGCTACACCTTC. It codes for CASSLTGIYGYTF.

CDR3 nucleotide sequence: TGTGCCAGCAGGCCCCAGGGAAACACTGAAGCTTTCTTT. It specifies CASRPQGNTEAFF. The J gene is TRBJ1-1, the V gene TRBV7-2; a possible D gene is TRBD1 (5 bases). Deletions cut 6 bases from V and 2 bases from J, with 10 bases between. The CDR3 sequence is 13 residues long. Germline loops: CDR1 SGHTA, CDR2 FQGNSA.

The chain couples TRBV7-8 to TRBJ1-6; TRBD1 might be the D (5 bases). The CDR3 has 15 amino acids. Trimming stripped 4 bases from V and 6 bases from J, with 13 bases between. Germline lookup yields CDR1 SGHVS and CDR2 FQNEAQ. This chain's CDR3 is CASSSRPGPNSPLHF. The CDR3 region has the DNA TGTGCCAGCAGCTCGCGGCCAGGGCCTAATTCACCCCTCCACTTT.

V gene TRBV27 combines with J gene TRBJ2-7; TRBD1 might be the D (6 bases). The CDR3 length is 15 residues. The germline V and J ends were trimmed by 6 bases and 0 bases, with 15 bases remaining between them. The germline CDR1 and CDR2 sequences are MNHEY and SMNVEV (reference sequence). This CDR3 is CASSRRQDSSYEQYF. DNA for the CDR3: TGTGCCAGCAGCCGACGACAGGATTCCTCCTACGAGCAGTACTTC.

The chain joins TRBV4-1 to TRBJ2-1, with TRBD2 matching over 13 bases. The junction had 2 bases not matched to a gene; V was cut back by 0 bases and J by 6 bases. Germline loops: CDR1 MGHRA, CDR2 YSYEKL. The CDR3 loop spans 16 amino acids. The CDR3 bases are TGCGCCAGCAGCCAAGAAGGACTAGCGGGAGTCAATGAGCAGTTCTTC. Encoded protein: CASSQEGLAGVNEQFF.

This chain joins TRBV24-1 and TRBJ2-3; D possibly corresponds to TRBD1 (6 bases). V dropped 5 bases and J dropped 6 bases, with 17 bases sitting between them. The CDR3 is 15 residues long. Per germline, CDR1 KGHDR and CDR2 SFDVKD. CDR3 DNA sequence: TGTGCCACCAGTGTGTTGGGGGCAGGACGGGATACGCAGTATTTT. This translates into CATSVLGAGRDTQYF.

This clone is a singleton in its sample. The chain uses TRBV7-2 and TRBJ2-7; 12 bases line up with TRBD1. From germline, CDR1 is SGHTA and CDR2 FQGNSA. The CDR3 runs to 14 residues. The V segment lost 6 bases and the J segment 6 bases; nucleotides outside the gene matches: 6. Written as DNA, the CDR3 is TGTGCCAGCAGGACCGGGACAGGGGGCCTCGAGCAGTACTTC. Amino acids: CASRTGTGGLEQYF. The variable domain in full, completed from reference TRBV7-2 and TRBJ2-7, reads GAGVSQSPSNKVTEKGKDVELRCDPISGHTALYWYRQSLGQGLEFLIYFQGNSAPDKSGLPSDRFSAERTGGSVSTLTIQRTQQEDSAVYLCASRTGTGGLEQYFGPGTRLTVT.

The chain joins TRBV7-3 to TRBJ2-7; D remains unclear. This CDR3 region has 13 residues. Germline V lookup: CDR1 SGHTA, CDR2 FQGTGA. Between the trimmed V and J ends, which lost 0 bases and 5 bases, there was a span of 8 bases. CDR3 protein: CASSLTDRHEQYF. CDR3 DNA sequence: TGTGCCAGCAGCTTAACTGACCGGCACGAGCAGTACTTC.

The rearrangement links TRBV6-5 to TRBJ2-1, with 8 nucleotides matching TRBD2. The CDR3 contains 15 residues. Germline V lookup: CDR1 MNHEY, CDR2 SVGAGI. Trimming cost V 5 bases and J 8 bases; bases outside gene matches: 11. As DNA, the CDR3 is TGTGCCAGCAGTCCAACTAGCGGCGCTGGGGATGAGCAGTTCTTC. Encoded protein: CASSPTSGAGDEQFF.

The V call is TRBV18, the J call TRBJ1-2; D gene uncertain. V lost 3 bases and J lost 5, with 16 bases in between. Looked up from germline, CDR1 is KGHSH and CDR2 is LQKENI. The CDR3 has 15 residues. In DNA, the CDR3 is TGTGCCAGCTCACCGGGCTGGGAGGAAGGTTATGGCTACACCTTC. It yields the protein CASSPGWEEGYGYTF.